This TCR beta chain was sequenced during a study of control samples from healthy donors and cancer patients. In this sample, this clone turned up many times. V was shortened by 0 bases and J by 10 bases, with 13 bases between the two germline ends. The CDR3 has 15 residues. Germline CDR1 and CDR2: SEHNR and FQNEAQ (reference sequence). TCRdb's copy holds only in-frame clones and misses some; the assay was immunoSEQ multiplex PCR. This table has roughly 81,000 clones, 65% to 90% appearing once. This TCR was recovered from a man in his 60s with head and neck cancer. The rearrangement uses TRBV7-9 and TRBJ1-6; D not certain. Sequencing input: PBMCs. Here the CDR3 DNA reads TGTGCCAGCAGCTTAGCGAACAGTGGGTCATCACCCCTCCACTTT. As protein: CASSLANSGSSPLHF.